A single sample gave rise to the 23 T cell receptor beta chains below, sequenced in a study of T cell repertoires in cytomegalovirus infection. No antigen is known for these receptors. TCRdb re-called the reads through MiXCR, storing one row per CDR3 protein. The repertoire holds around 70,000 distinct CDR3 sequences, around 28% seen once, with 59% in the top ten. Sample: CD8+ T cells from cultured PBMCs, taken from culture after CMV antigen stimulation. The receptors here all came from a human donor in good health (CMV status not recorded). Some clones in this sample may be carry-over from other donors' samples.

The V gene is TRBV7-9, the J gene TRBJ2-5; D gene unclear. Deletions cut 1 base from V and 4 bases from J, with 13 bases between. The CDR3 runs to 15 residues. Germline CDR1 and CDR2: SEHNR and FQNEAQ (reference sequence). CDR3 residues: CASSLGPVPRETQYF. The CDR3 region has the DNA TGTGCCAGCAGCTTAGGACCGGTCCCGAGAGAGACCCAGTACTTC. Full variable domain (missing parts from reference TRBV7-9 and TRBJ2-5): DTGVSQNPRHKITKRGQNVTFRCDPISEHNRLYWYRQTLGQGPEFLTYFQNEAQLEKSRLLSDRFSAERPKGSFSTLEIQRTEQGDSAMYLCASSLGPVPRETQYFGPGTRLLVL.

The rearrangement joins TRBV11-2 to TRBJ2-7; 7 bases agree with TRBD2. This CDR3 region has 14 residues. V lost 4 bases to trimming and J lost 4 bases; unmatched junction nucleotides: 7. In germline, CDR1 is SGHAT, CDR2 FQNNGV. The CDR3 DNA reads TGTGCCAGCAGCTACGCGGAGGGAGGGTACGAGCAGTACTTC. As protein: CASSYAEGGYEQYF.

About this clonotype itself: It may be a read error: a sequence one base away is much more abundant. V and J are TRBV7-8 and TRBJ2-1; TRBD1 matches 9 bases. The germline CDR1 and CDR2 sequences are SGHVS and FQNEAQ. CDR3 length equals 16 residues. The ends lost 3 bases at V and 6 bases at J; junction bases unmatched: 9. In nucleotides, the CDR3 is TGTGCCAGCAGCTTCCCTCGGACAGGGGACTTCAATGAGCAGTTCTTC. It yields the protein CASSFPRTGDFNEQFF.

This chain links TRBV4-3 with TRBJ2-7, with 7 nucleotides matching TRBD2. With V trimmed by 4 bases and J by 6 bases, 9 bases remained unmatched. The CDR3 spans 14 residues. Germline V CDR1 and CDR2: LGHNA, YSLEER. Written as DNA, the CDR3 is TGCGCCAGCAGCCTAGAGAGTACTAGCGTCGAGCAGTACTTC. Protein sequence: CASSLESTSVEQYF.

V and J are TRBV9 and TRBJ2-3, with unresolved D. The germline V and J ends were trimmed by 0 bases and 0 bases, with 8 bases remaining between them. The CDR3 is 15 residues long. CDR1 is SGDLS, CDR2 YYNGEE, per germline. The CDR3 here is CASSVGPASTDTQYF. CDR3 sequence (DNA): TGTGCCAGCAGCGTAGGCCCGGCCAGCACAGATACGCAGTATTTT.

The rearrangement uses TRBV5-4 and TRBJ2-7; D gene unclear. The V gene's germline CDR1 is SGHNT and CDR2 YYREEE (reference sequence). The CDR3 contains 14 residues. Trimming removed 4 bases from V and 2 bases from J, with 13 bases in between. CDR3 coding DNA: TGTGCCAGCAGCCTGCGAGGCAGCCCCTACGAGCAGTACTTC. It specifies CASSLRGSPYEQYF.

This clonotype showed up just a few times. The chain links TRBV6-2 or TRBV6-3 to TRBJ1-1; 7 bases map to TRBD1. The CDR3 loop spans 15 amino acids. The germline V gene encodes CDR1 MNHEY and CDR2 SVGEGT. Trimming took 4 bases from V and 1 from J; bases not matched to a gene: 6. The CDR3 DNA follows: TGTGCCAGCAGTTCCAGAGGGACAGCGAACACTGAAGCTTTCTTT. This encodes CASSSRGTANTEAFF.

The rearrangement joins TRBV10-3 to TRBJ2-1, with 8 bases matching TRBD2. V dropped 0 bases and J dropped 6; count of bases not matched to a gene: 10. CDR1 is ENHRY, CDR2 SYGVKD, per germline. The CDR3 contains 17 residues. The CDR3 spells CAISESLGERGTNEQFF. DNA for the CDR3: TGTGCCATCAGTGAGTCCCTCGGCGAGCGGGGGACCAATGAGCAGTTCTTC.

This clonotype was seen a few times. The gene calls are TRBV6-2 or TRBV6-3 and TRBJ1-5, with 8 bases identical to TRBD1. Per the germline V gene, CDR1 is MNHEY and CDR2 is SVGEGT. The CDR3 sequence is 13 residues long. J gave up 4 bases and V 7 bases, and 3 bases lay outside the gene matches. The CDR3 DNA reads TGTGCCAGCAAGGACAGGGTTAATCAGCCCCAGCATTTT. Protein sequence: CASKDRVNQPQHF.

A few counts support this clonotype. The V and J genes are TRBV6-2 or TRBV6-3 and TRBJ2-6; perhaps TRBD1 as D (5 bases). V shed 0 bases and J shed 2 bases, with 17 bases lying between them. CDR1 is MNHEY, CDR2 SVGEGT, per germline. This CDR3 has 19 amino acids. The CDR3 sequence: CASSYSSSNRPAGANVLTF. As DNA, the CDR3 is TGTGCCAGCAGTTACTCCTCGAGTAACAGGCCAGCTGGGGCCAACGTCCTGACTTTC.

Worth noting for this clonotype: At one of its ends the junction is not consistent with the germline gene, which may arise from a read error. The rearrangement joins TRBV7-9 to TRBJ2-1, with D perhaps TRBD2 (5 bases). Germline values: CDR1 SEHNR, CDR2 FQNEAQ (reference sequence). The CDR3 has 15 residues. The CDR3 region is CTSSQEGSVYNEQFF. The CDR3 coding sequence is TGTACCAGCAGCCAAGAAGGGAGCGTGTACAATGAGCAGTTCTTC.

The V call is TRBV11-2, the J call TRBJ2-7, with 7 positions matching TRBD1. The germline CDR1 and CDR2 sequences are SGHAT and FQNNGV. V lost 6 bases to trimming and J lost 5 bases; unmatched junction nucleotides: 7. The CDR3 has 13 amino acids. The CDR3 nucleotides read TGTGCCAGCAGGTGGGAGACAGGGAACGAGCAGTACTTC. The encoded protein is CASRWETGNEQYF.

This clonotype has just a few counts. The V and J genes are TRBV5-1 and TRBJ1-2, with 11 bases matching TRBD1. Germline lookup yields CDR1 SGHRS and CDR2 YFSETQ. J gave up 8 bases and V 2 bases, and 11 bases lay outside the gene matches. The CDR3 runs 16 residues. CDR3 residues: CASSFPDGQGAQGYTF. In DNA form, the CDR3 reads TGCGCCAGCAGCTTTCCGGATGGACAGGGGGCGCAGGGCTACACCTTC.

There are a few counts of this clonotype. As DNA, the CDR3 is TGTGCCAGCTCTACTAGCGGGGGGAAGTACAATGAGCAGTTCTTC. Residues: CASSTSGGKYNEQFF. The chain combines TRBV18 with TRBJ2-1; the match to TRBD2 covers 12 bases. V shed 6 bases and J 4 bases; nucleotides not matched to a gene: 4. Looked up from germline, CDR1 is KGHSH and CDR2 is LQKENI. The CDR3 totals 15 residues. Based on the CDR3 plus reference TRBV18 and TRBJ2-1, the full variable domain is NAGVMQNPRHLVRRRGQEARLRCSPMKGHSHVYWYRQLPEEGLKFMVYLQKENIIDESGMPKERFSAEFPKEGPSILRIQQVVRGDSAAYFCASSTSGGKYNEQFFGPGTRLTVL.

Only a few counts were recorded for this clonotype. The rearrangement links TRBV30 to TRBJ1-3, with D possibly matching TRBD1 (6 bases). Germline loops: CDR1 GTSNPN, CDR2 SVGIG (reference sequence). The V end was cut by 2 bases, the J end by 0 bases, with 11 bases between. The CDR3 extends over 15 amino acids. CDR3 sequence reads: CAWSPDSFSGNTIYF. CDR3 in DNA: TGTGCCTGGAGTCCGGACAGTTTCTCTGGAAACACCATATATTTT.

The rearrangement links TRBV9 to TRBJ1-4, with D unresolved. The CDR3 contains 14 residues. With 0 bases removed from V and 8 bases from J, the gap between germline ends came to 11 bases. Germline V gene sequence: CDR1 SGDLS, CDR2 YYNGEE. The DNA for the CDR3 is TGTGCCAGCAGCGTAGGTCTTGGAGGGGAAAAACTGTTTTTT. Protein sequence: CASSVGLGGEKLFF.

The rearrangement joins TRBV24-1 to TRBJ2-5, with TRBD1 matching 8 bases. J was trimmed by 5 bases and V by 9 bases; bases with no gene match: 1. CDR3 size: 11 residues. Germline V gene sequence: CDR1 KGHDR, CDR2 SFDVKD. The CDR3 DNA follows: TGTGCCACCCAGGGGGCCGAGACCCAGTACTTC. It specifies CATQGAETQYF.

This clonotype was observed many times. V and J are TRBV7-2 and TRBJ2-7, with a weak D call TRBD2 (6 bases). The length of the CDR3 is 13 residues. The ends were cut back, 1 base at V and 11 bases at J, with 15 bases in the middle. Germline values: CDR1 SGHTA, CDR2 FQGNSA. CDR3 coding DNA: TGTGCCAGCAGCTTAGACTCCGGGAGTAAGAAGTACTTC. Translation gives CASSLDSGSKKYF.

Worth noting for this clonotype: This CDR3 is missing its conserved last phenylalanine or tryptophan, likely due to a read error. V and J are TRBV7-4 and TRBJ2-1; TRBD2 matches at 12 bases. This CDR3 region has 19 residues. CDR1 and CDR2 from the germline V gene are SGHVT and SQSDAQ. Germline trimming cut 5 bases from V and 8 bases from J; bases unmatched to any gene: 19. The CDR3 DNA follows: TGTGCCAGCAGCCCTATTCTAGCGGGAGGGCCGTACCCCGGTGATGAGCAGTTCCTC. Its protein product is CASSPILAGGPYPGDEQFL.

This rearrangement joins TRBV19 to TRBJ2-1, with 13 bases fitting TRBD2. V lost 5 bases to trimming and J lost 5 bases; unmatched junction nucleotides: 9. There are 17 residues in the CDR3. Germline CDR1 reads LNHDA; CDR2 reads SQIVND (reference sequence). The CDR3 nucleotides read TGTGCCAGTAGTTTCCGACTAGCGGGGGGCCTAAACAATGAGCAGTTCTTC. Residues: CASSFRLAGGLNNEQFF.

Ten or more counts support this clonotype. V is TRBV6-2 or TRBV6-3 and J is TRBJ2-7; 7 nucleotides agree with TRBD2. The J segment lost 1 base and the V segment lost 7 bases, leaving 7 bases of the junction unmatched. The CDR3 length is 14 residues. In germline, CDR1 is MNHEY, CDR2 SVGEGT. The CDR3 here is CASTYPGGSYEQYF. DNA for the CDR3: TGTGCCAGCACCTACCCGGGGGGATCCTACGAGCAGTACTTC.

This clonotype was counted at least ten times. V gene TRBV18 combines with J gene TRBJ1-5; TRBD1 aligns across 9 bases. With 3 bases clipped from V and 0 bases from J, the junction kept 3 bases outside the gene matches. The V gene's germline CDR1 is KGHSH and CDR2 LQKENI. The CDR3 covers 16 residues. CDR3: CASSPGTGNSNQPQHF. CDR3 in DNA: TGTGCCAGCTCACCCGGGACAGGGAATAGCAATCAGCCCCAGCATTTT. The full variable domain, in which reference TRBV18 and TRBJ1-5 provide the parts outside the CDR3, is NAGVMQNPRHLVRRRGQEARLRCSPMKGHSHVYWYRQLPEEGLKFMVYLQKENIIDESGMPKERFSAEFPKEGPSILRIQQVVRGDSAAYFCASSPGTGNSNQPQHFGDGTRLSIL.

The chain carries TRBV11-2 and TRBJ2-1; 9 bases agree with TRBD2. Germline V gene sequence: CDR1 SGHAT, CDR2 FQNNGV. Trimming removed 5 bases from V and 10 bases from J; junction bases left unmatched: 12. The CDR3 sequence is 15 residues long. The CDR3 spells CASSAQAGGSGEQFF. CDR3 in DNA: TGTGCCAGCAGCGCTCAAGCGGGGGGCTCGGGGGAGCAGTTCTTC.